This TCR beta chain was captured in a study of shared clonotypes between healthy human individuals. This CDR3 has 17 residues. Germline trimming cut 4 bases from V and 8 bases from J; bases unmatched to any gene: 15. Germline V gives CDR1 SGHVS, CDR2 FQNEAQ. The method was immunoSEQ multiplex PCR; TCRdb's version includes in-frame clones alone and lacks a portion of them. The sample carries some 1.4 million clones, roughly 97% recorded once. This TCR was sampled from a man aged 30 to 45 in good health. The chain recombines TRBV7-8 with TRBJ2-4; 9 nucleotides match TRBD1. The sequencing input was naive CD4+ T cells sorted from blood. Noted subset: CD45RA+ positively selected. CDR3 loop: CASSSNPGTGRWDIQYF. The CDR3 bases are TGTGCCAGCAGCTCCAACCCGGGGACAGGGAGGTGGGACATTCAGTACTTC.